This T cell receptor (beta chain) was recovered during a study of cytomegalovirus exposure and HLA in healthy donors. Study context: In a later analysis, the roughly 120 validation repertoires were reported to have used the same platform as the approximately 690 first-cohort repertoires. Study-level points and caveats: Subsequent analysis found a tendency for first-cohort TCR clusters to co-occur within the 120 or so validation repertoires. The study designated roughly 150 TCR beta chains cytomegalovirus-associated. Specific recognition of CMV antigens was confirmed in vitro for a few chains (all CMV-associated).

Generated by immunoSEQ multiplex PCR, the TCRdb table keeps only in-frame clones and is missing some. The sample lists hundreds of thousands of clones, roughly 87% occurring once. In the case of this clone: The antigen is undetermined.

CDR1 is KGHSH, CDR2 LQKENI, per germline. The CDR3 contains 16 residues. V lost 2 bases and J 1 base, leaving 12 bases between the germline ends. The chain combines TRBV18 with TRBJ2-1; D remains ambiguous. The clonotype was recovered from a woman younger than 30 in good health and CMV-seropositive. The sequenced sample consisted of PBMCs. The CDR3, as DNA: TGTGCCAGCTCACCAGGAGACGACCCATCCTACAATGAGCAGTTCTTC. It encodes CASSPGDDPSYNEQFF. Combining the CDR3 with reference TRBV18 and TRBJ2-1 gives the whole variable domain NAGVMQNPRHLVRRRGQEARLRCSPMKGHSHVYWYRQLPEEGLKFMVYLQKENIIDESGMPKERFSAEFPKEGPSILRIQQVVRGDSAAYFCASSPGDDPSYNEQFFGPGTRLTVL.